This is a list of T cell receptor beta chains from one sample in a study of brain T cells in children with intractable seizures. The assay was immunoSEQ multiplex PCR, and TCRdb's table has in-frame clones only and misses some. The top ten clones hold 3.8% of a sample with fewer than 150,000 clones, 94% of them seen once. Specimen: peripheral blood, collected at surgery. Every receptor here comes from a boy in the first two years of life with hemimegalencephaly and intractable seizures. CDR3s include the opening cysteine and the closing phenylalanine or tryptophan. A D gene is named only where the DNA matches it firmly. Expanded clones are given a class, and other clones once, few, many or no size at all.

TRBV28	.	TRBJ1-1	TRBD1	TGTGCCAGCAGTTTGACAGGGCGGGTGAACACTGAAGCTTTCTTT	CASSLTGRVNTEAFF
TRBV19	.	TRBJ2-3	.	TGTGCCAGTGGCTCGGGAGAATCAGATACGCAGTATTTT	CASGSGESDTQYF
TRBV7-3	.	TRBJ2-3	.	TGTGCCAGCAGCTTACGTGACCTGGCCGGGGATACGCAGTATTTT	CASSLRDLAGDTQYF
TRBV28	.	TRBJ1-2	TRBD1	TGTGCCAGCAGTTTGACAGGGGGCTATGGCTACACCTTC	CASSLTGGYGYTF
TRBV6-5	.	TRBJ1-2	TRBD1	TGTGCCAGCAAAACTTACAGGGGGCTCGGCTACACCTTC	CASKTYRGLGYTF
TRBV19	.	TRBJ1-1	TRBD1	TGTGCCAGTAGTATAGAGGAGGGGGCGATTAACACTGAAGCTTTCTTT	CASSIEEGAINTEAFF
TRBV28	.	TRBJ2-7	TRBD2	TGTGCCAGCAGTTTATGGACTAGCGGGAGCTCCTACGAGCAGTACTTC	CASSLWTSGSSYEQYF
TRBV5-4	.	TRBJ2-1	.	TGTGCCAGCAGCCCTCAGGAGGTCTCCTACAATGAGCAGTTCTTC	CASSPQEVSYNEQFF
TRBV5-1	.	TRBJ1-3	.	TGCGCCAGCAGCTTGGAGGGGAACACCATATATTTT	CASSLEGNTIYF
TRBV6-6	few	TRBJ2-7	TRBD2	TGTGCCAGCACCCCGGGACTAGCGGGAGAACAGTACTTC	CASTPGLAGEQYF
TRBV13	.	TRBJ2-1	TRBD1	TGTGCCAGCAGCCCCCGACCGACAGGGGCCTTTTACTACAATGAGCAGTTCTTC	CASSPRPTGAFYYNEQFF
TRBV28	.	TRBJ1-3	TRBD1	TGTGCCAGCAGTTCCGGGACAGTCAGAAACACCATATATTTT	CASSSGTVRNTIYF
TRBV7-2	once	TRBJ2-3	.	TGTGCCAGCAGCTTAGGATCCGGGGCCGGGACACAGCACCGGACGCAGTATTTT	CASSLGSGAGTQHRTQYF
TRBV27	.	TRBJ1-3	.	TGTGCCAGCAGTTTAGCCCACTCTGGAAACACCATATATTTT	CASSLAHSGNTIYF
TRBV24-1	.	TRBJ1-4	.	TGTGCCACCAGTGATTTACCTGACAGCCCCAATGAAAAACTGTTTTTT	CATSDLPDSPNEKLFF
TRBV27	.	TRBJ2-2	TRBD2	TGTGCCAGCAGTCTAGGGACTAGCGGCACCGGGGAGCTGTTTTTT	CASSLGTSGTGELFF
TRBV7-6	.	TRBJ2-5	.	TGTGCCAGCAGCGTAAGTCTAGAGACCCAGTACTTC	CASSVSLETQYF
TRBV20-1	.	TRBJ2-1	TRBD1	TGCAGTGCTAGTTCTGACAGGGCGAATCTGTTCTTC	CSASSDRANLFF
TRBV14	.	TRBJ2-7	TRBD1	TGTGCCAGCAGCCAAGAGACAGGGGCCTTCTACGAGCAGTACTTC	CASSQETGAFYEQYF
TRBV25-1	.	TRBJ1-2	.	TGTGCCAGCAGTGAATCGTGGAGTGGCTACACCTTC	CASSESWSGYTF
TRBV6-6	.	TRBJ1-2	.	TGTGCCAGCAGTTACTCCCGTTATGGCTACACCTTC	CASSYSRYGYTF
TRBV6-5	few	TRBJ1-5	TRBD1	TGTGCCAGCAGCCAAACGACAGGGGCAGGCCAGCCCCAGCATTTT	CASSQTTGAGQPQHF
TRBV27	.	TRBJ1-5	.	TGTGCCAGCAGTCGGACACGAGATCTGCCCCAGCATTTT	CASSRTRDLPQHF
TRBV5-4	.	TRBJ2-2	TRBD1	TGTGCCAGCAGCCCTAACACAGGGGGATTAACCGGGGAGCTGTTTTTT	CASSPNTGGLTGELFF
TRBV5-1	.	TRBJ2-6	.	TGCGCCAGCAGCTTGGAGGGGCACTCTGGGGCCAACGTCCTGACTTTC	CASSLEGHSGANVLTF
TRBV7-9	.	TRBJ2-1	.	TGTGCCAGCAGCTTAACTGGGGATAAGTTCTTC	CASSLTGDKFF
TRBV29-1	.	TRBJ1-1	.	TGCAGCGTTGAAGTCGGAAGGGACACTGAAGCTTTCTTT	CSVEVGRDTEAFF
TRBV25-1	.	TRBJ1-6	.	TGTGCCAGCAGTGATTCTGGGGATTCACCCCTCCACTTT	CASSDSGDSPLHF
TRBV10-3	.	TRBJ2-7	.	TGTGCCATCAGGGGCGGGGAGACCTTCTACGAGCAGTACTTC	CAIRGGETFYEQYF
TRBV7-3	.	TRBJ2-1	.	TGTGCCAGCAGCTTAAGCGGGACCCCCTACAATGAGCAGTTCTTC	CASSLSGTPYNEQFF
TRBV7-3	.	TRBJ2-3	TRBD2	TGTGCCAGCAGCCGCCGGACTAGCGGTGGCGCAGATACGCAGTATTTT	CASSRRTSGGADTQYF
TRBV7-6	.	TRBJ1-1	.	TGTGCCAGCAGCTTAGTTTCGGACAGATATAACACTGAAGCTTTCTTT	CASSLVSDRYNTEAFF
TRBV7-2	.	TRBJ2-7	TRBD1	TGTGCCAGCAGCGTCGGGACAGGGGGATTCTACGAGCAGTACTTC	CASSVGTGGFYEQYF
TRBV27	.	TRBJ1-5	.	TGTGCCAGCAGTTTTAACAGGGAGATTGGTCAGCCCCAGCATTTT	CASSFNREIGQPQHF
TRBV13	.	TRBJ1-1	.	TGTGCCAGCAGCTTGGGGGCTGAAGCTTTCTTT	CASSLGAEAFF
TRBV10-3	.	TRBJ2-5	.	TGTGCCGTACGACAGGCGTCGCAAGAGACCCAGTACTTC	CAVRQASQETQYF
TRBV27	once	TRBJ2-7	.	TGTGCCAGCAGGCCAAACTTGTCCTCCTACGAGCAGTACTTC	CASRPNLSSYEQYF
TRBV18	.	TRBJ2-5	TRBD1	TGTGCCAGCTCACCAGCCAGGGGGCTGGGGGAGACCCAGTACTTC	CASSPARGLGETQYF
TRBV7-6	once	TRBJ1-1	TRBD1	TGTGCCAGCAGCTTAGGGGACAGGGGAGTGGGGACTGAAGCTTTCTTT	CASSLGDRGVGTEAFF
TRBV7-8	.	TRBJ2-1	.	TGTGCCAGCAGCTTAGGTTTATTAGCGCAACAAGGGAATGAGCAGTTCTTC	CASSLGLLAQQGNEQFF
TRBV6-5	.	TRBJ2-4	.	TGTGCCAGCAGTCCGGGACTAGCCAAAAACATTCAGTACTTC	CASSPGLAKNIQYF
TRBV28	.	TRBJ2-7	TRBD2	TGTGCCAGCAGCGTAAAAGGGACTAGCGGGAGGAGGTACGAGCAGTACTTC	CASSVKGTSGRRYEQYF
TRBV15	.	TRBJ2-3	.	TGTGCCACCAGCAGAGGCACAGATACGCAGTATTTT	CATSRGTDTQYF
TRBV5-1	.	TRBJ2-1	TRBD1	TGCGCCAGCAGCAGGGGGCAGGCCTACAATGAGCAGTTCTTC	CASSRGQAYNEQFF
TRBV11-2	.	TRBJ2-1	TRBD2	TGTGCCAGCAGCTTAAGGGTTAGCGGGAGCAATGAGCAGTTCTTC	CASSLRVSGSNEQFF
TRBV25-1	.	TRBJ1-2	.	TGTGCCAGCAGGGGGCCGGGGGGGCACTATGGCTACACCTTC	CASRGPGGHYGYTF